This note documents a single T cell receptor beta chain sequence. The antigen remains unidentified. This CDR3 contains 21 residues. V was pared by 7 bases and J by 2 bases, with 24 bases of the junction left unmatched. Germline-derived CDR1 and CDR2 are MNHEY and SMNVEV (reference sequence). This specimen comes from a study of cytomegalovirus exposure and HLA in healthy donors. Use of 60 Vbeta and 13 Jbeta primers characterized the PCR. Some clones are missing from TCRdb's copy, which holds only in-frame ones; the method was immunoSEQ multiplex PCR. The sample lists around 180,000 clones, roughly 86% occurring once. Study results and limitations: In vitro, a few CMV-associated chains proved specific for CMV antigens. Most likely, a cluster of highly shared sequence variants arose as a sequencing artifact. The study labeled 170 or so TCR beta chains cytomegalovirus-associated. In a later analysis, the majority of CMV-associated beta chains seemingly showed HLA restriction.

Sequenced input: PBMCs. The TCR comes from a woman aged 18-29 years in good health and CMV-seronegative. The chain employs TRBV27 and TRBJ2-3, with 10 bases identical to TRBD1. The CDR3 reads CASIHYKAGQGISLDTDTQYF. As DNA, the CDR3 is TGTGCCAGCATCCATTATAAGGCGGGACAGGGGATATCCTTAGACACAGATACGCAGTATTTT.